A selection of T cell receptor beta chains follows, all from one sample in a study of neoadjuvant anti-PD-1 for oral cavity cancer. The data were produced by immunoSEQ multiplex PCR, yet TCRdb's version contains in-frame clones alone and is incomplete. The sample gives 15,000 to 20,000 clones, about 65% of which show up once; approximately 2.7% is in the top ten. Sequencing used PBMCs, obtained before nivolumab (anti-PD-1) treatment. The receptors derive from a person aged 35-79 years with oral cavity squamous cell carcinoma. Each CDR3 is given with its conserved first and last residue. Each record gives: V gene, J gene, D gene, clone size, CDR3 DNA, CDR3 protein. The D gene is left open where the match is weak. Rows may omit the clone size; those that give it use once, few, many or a size class.

V gene: TRBV5-4; J gene: TRBJ2-3; D gene: NA; clone size: NA; CDR3 DNA: TGTGCCAGCAGCTTACACCCAGATACGCAGTATTTT; CDR3 protein: CASSLHPDTQYF
V gene: TRBV5-1; J gene: TRBJ2-1; D gene: TRBD2; clone size: once; CDR3 DNA: TGCGCCAGCAGGCCCGGGACTAGCAATGAGCAGTTCTTC; CDR3 protein: CASRPGTSNEQFF
V gene: TRBV6-6; J gene: TRBJ1-5; D gene: TRBD1; clone size: NA; CDR3 DNA: TGTGCCAGCAGACCAGGGGGGGCACGGCAGCCCCAGCATTTT; CDR3 protein: CASRPGGARQPQHF
V gene: TRBV9; J gene: TRBJ1-2; D gene: NA; clone size: NA; CDR3 DNA: TGTGCCAGCAGCGTATTACCAGAGCACCGGACTCTTAACTATGGCTACACCTTC; CDR3 protein: CASSVLPEHRTLNYGYTF
V gene: TRBV18; J gene: TRBJ2-5; D gene: NA; clone size: NA; CDR3 DNA: TGTGCCAGCTCACCACCGGCGGCGGGGCAAGAGACCCAGTACTTC; CDR3 protein: CASSPPAAGQETQYF
V gene: TRBV11-3; J gene: TRBJ2-1; D gene: TRBD1; clone size: NA; CDR3 DNA: TGTGCCAGCAGCTTAAGGACAGGGGGCACCTACAATGAGCAGTTCTTC; CDR3 protein: CASSLRTGGTYNEQFF
V gene: TRBV30; J gene: TRBJ1-2; D gene: NA; clone size: NA; CDR3 DNA: TGTGCCTGGAGTGCGACGATTGCCTATGGCTACACCTTC; CDR3 protein: CAWSATIAYGYTF
V gene: TRBV28; J gene: TRBJ2-7; D gene: NA; clone size: NA; CDR3 DNA: TGTGCCAGCAGTTGGCAAGGGGGGACCTACGAGCAGTACTTC; CDR3 protein: CASSWQGGTYEQYF
V gene: TRBV5-1; J gene: TRBJ2-7; D gene: NA; clone size: NA; CDR3 DNA: TGCGCCAGCAGCTTATCCGGGACAAGGGACGACGAGCAGTACTTC; CDR3 protein: CASSLSGTRDDEQYF
V gene: TRBV9; J gene: TRBJ2-7; D gene: NA; clone size: few; CDR3 DNA: TGTGCCAGCAGCGTAGCGGGGGGCCCCGGGACTACCTCCTACGAGCAGTACTTC; CDR3 protein: CASSVAGGPGTTSYEQYF